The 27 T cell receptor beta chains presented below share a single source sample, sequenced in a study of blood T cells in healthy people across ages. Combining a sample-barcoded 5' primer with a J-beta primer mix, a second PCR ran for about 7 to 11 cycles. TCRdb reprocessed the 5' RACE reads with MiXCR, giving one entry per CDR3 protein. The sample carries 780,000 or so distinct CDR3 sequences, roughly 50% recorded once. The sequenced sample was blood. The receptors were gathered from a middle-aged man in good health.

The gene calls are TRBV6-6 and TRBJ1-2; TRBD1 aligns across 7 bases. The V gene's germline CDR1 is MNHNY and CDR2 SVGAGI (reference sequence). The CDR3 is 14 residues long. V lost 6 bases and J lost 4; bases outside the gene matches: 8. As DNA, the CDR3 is TGTGCCAGCAGCCCATCACAGGGGACCTATGGCTACACCTTC. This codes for CASSPSQGTYGYTF.

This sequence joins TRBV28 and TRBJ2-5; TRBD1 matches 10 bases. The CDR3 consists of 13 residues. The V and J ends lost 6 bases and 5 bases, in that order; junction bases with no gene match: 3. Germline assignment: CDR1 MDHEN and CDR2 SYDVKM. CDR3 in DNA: TGTGCCAGCAGGCGGACAGGGGGGGAGACCCAGTACTTC. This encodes CASRRTGGETQYF. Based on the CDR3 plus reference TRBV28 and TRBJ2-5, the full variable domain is DVKVTQSSRYLVKRTGEKVFLECVQDMDHENMFWYRQDPGLGLRLIYFSYDVKMKEKGDIPEGYSVSREKKERFSLILESASTNQTSMYLCASRRTGGETQYFGPGTRLLVL.

The CDR3 region is CASSANSRQGAYGYTF. CDR3 sequence (DNA): TGTGCCAGCAGTGCCAACTCTCGCCAGGGGGCCTATGGCTACACCTTC. The chain recombines TRBV6-4 with TRBJ1-2; 8 bases are shared with TRBD1. From germline, CDR1 is MRHNA and CDR2 SNTAGT. The CDR3 has 16 amino acids. V shed 4 bases, J shed 4 bases, and the junction held 11 bases outside the gene matches.

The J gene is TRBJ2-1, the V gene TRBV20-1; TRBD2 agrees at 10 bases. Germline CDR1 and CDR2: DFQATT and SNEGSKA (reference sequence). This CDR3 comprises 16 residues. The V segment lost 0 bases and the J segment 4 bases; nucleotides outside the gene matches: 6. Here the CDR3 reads CSARDLSGGGYNEQFF. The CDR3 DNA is TGCAGTGCTAGAGATCTGAGCGGGGGGGGTTACAATGAGCAGTTCTTC.

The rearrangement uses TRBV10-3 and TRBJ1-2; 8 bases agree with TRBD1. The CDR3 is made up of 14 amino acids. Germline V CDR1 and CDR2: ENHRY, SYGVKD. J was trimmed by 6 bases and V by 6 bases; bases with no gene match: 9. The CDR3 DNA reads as TGTGCCATCAGGGAAGGACAGGGTGGAAATGGCTACACCTTC. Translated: CAIREGQGGNGYTF.

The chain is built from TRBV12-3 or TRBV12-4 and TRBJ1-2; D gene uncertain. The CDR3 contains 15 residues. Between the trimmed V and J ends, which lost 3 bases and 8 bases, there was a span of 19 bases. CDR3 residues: CASSFGSWDIWGYTF. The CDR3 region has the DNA TGTGCCAGCAGTTTTGGGTCCTGGGATATTTGGGGCTACACCTTC.

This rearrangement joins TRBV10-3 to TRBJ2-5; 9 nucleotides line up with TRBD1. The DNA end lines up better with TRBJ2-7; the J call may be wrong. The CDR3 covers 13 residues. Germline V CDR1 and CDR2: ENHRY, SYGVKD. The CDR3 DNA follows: TGTGCCATCAGAGGGACAGGGCTACGCGAGCAGTACTTC. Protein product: CAIRGTGLREQYF.

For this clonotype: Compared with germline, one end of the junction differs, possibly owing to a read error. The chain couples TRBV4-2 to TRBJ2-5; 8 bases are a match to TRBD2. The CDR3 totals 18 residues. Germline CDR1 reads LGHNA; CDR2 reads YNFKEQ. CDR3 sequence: CAGSQEWGGGREEETQYF. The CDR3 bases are TGTGCCGGCAGCCAAGAATGGGGTGGGGGGCGGGAGGAGGAGACCCAGTACTTC.

This chain's CDR3 is CSASASGRRNEQFF. The CDR3 bases are TGCAGTGCTAGTGCTAGCGGGAGGAGGAATGAGCAGTTCTTC. The genes are TRBV20-1 and TRBJ2-1; 11 bases are a match to TRBD2. Germline V gene lookup returns CDR1 DFQATT and CDR2 SNEGSKA (reference sequence). The CDR3 runs 14 residues. The ends lost 3 bases at V and 7 bases at J; junction bases unmatched: 5.

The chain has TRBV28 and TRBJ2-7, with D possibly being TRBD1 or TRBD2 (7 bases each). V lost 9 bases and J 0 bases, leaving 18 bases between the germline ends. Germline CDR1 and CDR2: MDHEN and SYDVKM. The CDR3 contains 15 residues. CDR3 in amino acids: CASSRGGSFSYEQYF. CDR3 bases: TGTGCCAGTTCCAGGGGGGGCAGTTTCTCCTACGAGCAGTACTTC. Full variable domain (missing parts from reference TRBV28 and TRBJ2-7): DVKVTQSSRYLVKRTGEKVFLECVQDMDHENMFWYRQDPGLGLRLIYFSYDVKMKEKGDIPEGYSVSREKKERFSLILESASTNQTSMYLCASSRGGSFSYEQYFGPGTRLTVT.

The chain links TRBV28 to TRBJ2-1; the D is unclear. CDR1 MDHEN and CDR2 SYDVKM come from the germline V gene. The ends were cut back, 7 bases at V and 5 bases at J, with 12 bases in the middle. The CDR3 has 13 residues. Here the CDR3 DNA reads TGTGCCAGCATCCCCAAGTCCGACAATGAGCAGTTCTTC. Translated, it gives CASIPKSDNEQFF.

As DNA, the CDR3 is TGTGCTAGTGGTTTAGGCCTGACTAGCGGAGTGGATACGCAGTATTTT. It codes for CASGLGLTSGVDTQYF. This chain connects TRBV12-5 to TRBJ2-3; 9 bases agree with TRBD2. J was trimmed by 6 bases and V by 3 bases; bases with no gene match: 10. The germline CDR1 and CDR2 sequences are LGHNT and FRNRAP. This CDR3 is built from 16 residues. Full variable domain (outside the CDR3, taken from reference TRBV12-5 and TRBJ2-3): DARVTQTPRHKVTEMGQEVTMRCQPILGHNTVFWYRQTMMQGLELLAYFRNRAPLDDSGMPKDRFSAEMPDATLATLKIQPSEPRDSAVYFCASGLGLTSGVDTQYFGPGTRLTVL.

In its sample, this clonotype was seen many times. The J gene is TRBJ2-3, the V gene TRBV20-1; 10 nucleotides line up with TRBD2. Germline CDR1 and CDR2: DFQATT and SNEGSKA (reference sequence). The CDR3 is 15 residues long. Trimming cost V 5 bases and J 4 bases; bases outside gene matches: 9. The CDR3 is CSAPAGGGLADTQYF. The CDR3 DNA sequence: TGCAGTGCTCCAGCGGGAGGGGGACTCGCAGATACGCAGTATTTT.

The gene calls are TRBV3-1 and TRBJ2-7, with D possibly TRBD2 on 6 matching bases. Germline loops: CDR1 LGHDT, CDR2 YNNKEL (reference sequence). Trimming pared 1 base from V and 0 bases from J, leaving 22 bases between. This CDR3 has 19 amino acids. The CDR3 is CASSQVGDESGGTSYEQYF. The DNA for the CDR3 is TGTGCCAGCAGCCAAGTTGGTGACGAGAGCGGCGGGACCTCCTACGAGCAGTACTTC.

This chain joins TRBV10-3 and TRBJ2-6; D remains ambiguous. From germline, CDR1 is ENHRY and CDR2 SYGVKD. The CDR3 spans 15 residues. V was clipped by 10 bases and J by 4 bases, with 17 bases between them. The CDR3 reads CATNDPGRGANVLTF. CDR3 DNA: TGTGCCACCAACGACCCGGGTAGGGGGGCCAACGTCCTGACTTTC.

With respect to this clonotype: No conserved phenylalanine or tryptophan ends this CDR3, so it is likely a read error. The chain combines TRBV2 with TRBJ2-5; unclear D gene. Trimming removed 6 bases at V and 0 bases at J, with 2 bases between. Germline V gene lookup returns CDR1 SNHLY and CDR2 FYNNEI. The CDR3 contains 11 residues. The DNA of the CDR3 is TGTGCCAGCAGCTACCAAGAGACCCAGTACTAC. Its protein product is CASSYQETQYY.

CDR3 bases: TGCAGCGTTGGACCCGGTGTAGGGTACGGTGAGCAGTTCTTC. It codes for CSVGPGVGYGEQFF. The rearrangement uses TRBV29-1 and TRBJ2-1; D is unclear. Germline CDR1 is SQVTM and CDR2 is ANQGSEA. V gave up 4 bases and J gave up 9 bases, with 19 bases separating them. The CDR3 is 14 residues long.

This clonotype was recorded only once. The CDR3 sequence is CATRSSSGDTDTQYF. CDR3 nucleotides: TGTGCCACAAGATCTTCTAGCGGGGACACAGATACGCAGTATTTT. The V and J genes are TRBV10-3 and TRBJ2-3; 9 nucleotides line up with TRBD2. Germline CDR1 is ENHRY and CDR2 is SYGVKD. V was pared by 10 bases and J by 2 bases, with 10 bases of the junction left unmatched. The CDR3 has 15 amino acids.

CDR3 amino acids: CASSYGVSRGTDTQYF. The CDR3 DNA follows: TGTGCCAGCAGTTACGGAGTGTCTCGGGGCACAGATACGCAGTATTTT. The rearrangement links TRBV6-2 or TRBV6-3 to TRBJ2-3; D not resolved. Germline V lookup: CDR1 MNHEY, CDR2 SVGEGT. This CDR3 comprises 16 residues. V lost 2 bases and J 1 base, leaving 13 bases between the germline ends.

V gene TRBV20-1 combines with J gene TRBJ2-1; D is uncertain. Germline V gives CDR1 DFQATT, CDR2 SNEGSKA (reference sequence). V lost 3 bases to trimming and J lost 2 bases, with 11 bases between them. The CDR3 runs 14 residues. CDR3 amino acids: CSASTMQAYNEQFF. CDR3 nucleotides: TGCAGTGCTAGTACAATGCAAGCCTACAATGAGCAGTTCTTC.

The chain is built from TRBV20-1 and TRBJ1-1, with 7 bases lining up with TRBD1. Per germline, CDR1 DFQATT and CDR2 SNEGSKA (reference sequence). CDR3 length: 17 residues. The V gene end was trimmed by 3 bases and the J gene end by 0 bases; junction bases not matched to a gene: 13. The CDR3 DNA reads TGCAGTGCTAGTGACCCAGGGGGTTTTCATCTGAACACTGAAGCTTTCTTT. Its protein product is CSASDPGGFHLNTEAFF.

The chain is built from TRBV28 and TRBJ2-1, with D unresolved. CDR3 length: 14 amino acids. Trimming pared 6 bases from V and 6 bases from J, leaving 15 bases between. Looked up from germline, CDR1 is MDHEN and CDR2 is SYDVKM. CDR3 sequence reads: CASRLQGSSNEQFF. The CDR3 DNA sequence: TGTGCCAGCAGGCTACAAGGTAGTTCCAATGAGCAGTTCTTC.

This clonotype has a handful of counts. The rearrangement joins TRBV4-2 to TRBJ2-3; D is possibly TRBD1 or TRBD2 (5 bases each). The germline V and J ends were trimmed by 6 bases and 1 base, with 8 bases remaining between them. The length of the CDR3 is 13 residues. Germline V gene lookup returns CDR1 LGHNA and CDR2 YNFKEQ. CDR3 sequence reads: CASRGTGTDTQYF. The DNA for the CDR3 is TGTGCCAGCAGAGGGACGGGCACAGATACGCAGTATTTT.

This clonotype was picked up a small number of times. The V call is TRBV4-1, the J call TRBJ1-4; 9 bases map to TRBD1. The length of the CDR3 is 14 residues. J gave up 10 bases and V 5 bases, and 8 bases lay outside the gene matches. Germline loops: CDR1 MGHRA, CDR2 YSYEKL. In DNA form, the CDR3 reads TGCGCCAGCAGCTCCACGACAGGGGGGGCAAAACTGTTTTTT. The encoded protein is CASSSTTGGAKLFF.

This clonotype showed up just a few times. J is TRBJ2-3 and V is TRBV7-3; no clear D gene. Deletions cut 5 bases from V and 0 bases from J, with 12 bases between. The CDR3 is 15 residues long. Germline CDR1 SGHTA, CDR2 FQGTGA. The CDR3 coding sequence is TGTGCCAGCAGCCCACTTCTCGGTAGCACAGATACGCAGTATTTT. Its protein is CASSPLLGSTDTQYF.

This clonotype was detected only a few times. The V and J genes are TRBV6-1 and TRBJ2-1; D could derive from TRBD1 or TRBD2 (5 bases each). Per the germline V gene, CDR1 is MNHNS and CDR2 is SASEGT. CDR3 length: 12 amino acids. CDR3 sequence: CAGRDRDNEQFF. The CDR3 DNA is TGTGCAGGACGGGACCGCGACAATGAGCAGTTCTTC.

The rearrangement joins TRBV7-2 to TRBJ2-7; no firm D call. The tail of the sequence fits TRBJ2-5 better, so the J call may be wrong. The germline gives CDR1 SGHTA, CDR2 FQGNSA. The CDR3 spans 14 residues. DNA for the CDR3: TGTGCCAGCAGCTCCTACCTGGCGGAAGAGACCCAGTACTTC. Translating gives CASSSYLAEETQYF.